This entry features one TCR beta chain sequence. This sample was included in a study of blood T cell repertoires in COVID-19. About the research overall: Acute and convalescent COVID-19 samples came from the United States, Italy and Spain. PBMCs, B-cell-depleted T cells, or T cells provided the cDNA or gDNA that made up the material.

Original processing notes: Counts of nucleated cells, estimated from reference gene primer amplification, were obtained. Some clones are missing from TCRdb's copy, which holds only in-frame ones; the method was immunoSEQ multiplex PCR. D and trimming were read from the DNA, whereas the V and J calls and clone size are those reported in that table. Of a few hundred thousand clones detected, around 90% appear once; the ten largest clones hold approximately 6.5%. The V gene end was trimmed by 5 bases and the J gene end by 1 base; junction bases not matched to a gene: 11. This CDR3 region has 18 residues. From germline, CDR1 is LNHDA and CDR2 SQIVND (reference sequence).

The TCR sequence derives from a young man who had recovered from COVID-19. Material: peripheral blood. V usage is TRBV19 and J usage is TRBJ1-1; the match to TRBD1 covers 12 bases. The CDR3 nucleotides read TGTGCCAGTAGTCTACCTCTCCGGGACAGGGGGCAGAACACTGAAGCTTTCTTT. Translation: CASSLPLRDRGQNTEAFF.